Given below is one TCR beta chain in context. Its antigen remains unknown. Profiled with immunoSEQ multiplex PCR; TCRdb holds only in-frame clones, not every one. The sample contains under 600,000 clones, roughly 98% of which appear only once. Positive CCR7 selection of CD45RO-negative cells yielded the naive CD8 cells, and terminally differentiated effector memory CD45RA+ cells were excluded. This sample is part of a study of shared clonotypes between healthy human individuals. The V gene's germline CDR1 is SGHTA and CDR2 FQGNSA. This CDR3 has 14 residues. V was clipped by 5 bases and J by 4 bases; unmatched bases: 7. The study's findings and limits: Memory subsets generally showed lower estimated richness than naive subsets.

V usage is TRBV7-2 and J usage is TRBJ1-2, with 7 positions matching TRBD1. Sequencing was done on a sample of naive CD8+ T cells sorted from blood. This receptor was taken from a man aged 25-45 years in good health. CDR3 residues: CASSHGQVFYGYTF. The CDR3, as DNA: TGTGCCAGCAGCCATGGACAGGTGTTCTATGGCTACACCTTC. The variable domain in full, with the rest retrieved from reference TRBV7-2 and TRBJ1-2, is GAGVSQSPSNKVTEKGKDVELRCDPISGHTALYWYRQSLGQGLEFLIYFQGNSAPDKSGLPSDRFSAERTGGSVSTLTIQRTQQEDSAVYLCASSHGQVFYGYTFGSGTRLTVV.